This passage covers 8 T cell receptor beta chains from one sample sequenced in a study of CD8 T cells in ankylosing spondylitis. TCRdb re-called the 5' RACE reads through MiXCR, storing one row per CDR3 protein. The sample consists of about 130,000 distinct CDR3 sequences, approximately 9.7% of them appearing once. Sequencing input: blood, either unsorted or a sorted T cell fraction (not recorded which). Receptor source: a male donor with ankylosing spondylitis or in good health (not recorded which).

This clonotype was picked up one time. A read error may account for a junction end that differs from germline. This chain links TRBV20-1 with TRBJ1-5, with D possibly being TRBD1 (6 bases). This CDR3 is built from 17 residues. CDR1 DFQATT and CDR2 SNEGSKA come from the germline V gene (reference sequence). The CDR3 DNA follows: TGCTGTGCTAGCGGGGGGCAACAACAGGGCAACAATCAGCCCCAGCATTTT. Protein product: CCASGGQQQGNNQPQHF.

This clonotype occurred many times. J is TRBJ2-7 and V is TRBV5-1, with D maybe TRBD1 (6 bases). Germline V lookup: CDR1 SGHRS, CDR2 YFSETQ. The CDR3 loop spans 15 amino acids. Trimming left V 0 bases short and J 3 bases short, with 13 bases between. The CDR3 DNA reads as TGCGCCAGCAGCTTGGTTCCGGGACAAAACTACGAGCAGTACTTC. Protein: CASSLVPGQNYEQYF.

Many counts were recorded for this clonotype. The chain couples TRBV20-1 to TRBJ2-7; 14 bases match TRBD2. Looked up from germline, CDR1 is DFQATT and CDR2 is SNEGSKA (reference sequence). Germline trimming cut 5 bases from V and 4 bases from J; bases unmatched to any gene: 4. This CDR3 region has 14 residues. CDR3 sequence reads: CSAGTSGSIYEQYF. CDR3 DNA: TGCAGTGCTGGGACTAGCGGGAGTATATACGAGCAGTACTTC.

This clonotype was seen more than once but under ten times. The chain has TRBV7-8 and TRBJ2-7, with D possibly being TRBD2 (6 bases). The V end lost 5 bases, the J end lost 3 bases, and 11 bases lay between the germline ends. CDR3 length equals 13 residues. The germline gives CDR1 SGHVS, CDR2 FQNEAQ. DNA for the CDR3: TGTGCCAGCAGCCCCCCCGGGGGCTACGAGCAGTACTTC. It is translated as CASSPPGGYEQYF.

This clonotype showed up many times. The CDR3 reads CASSSKRERNEQFF. The CDR3 region has the DNA TGTGCCAGCAGCTCTAAGCGGGAGAGGAATGAGCAGTTCTTC. V usage is TRBV7-9 and J usage is TRBJ2-1; the match to TRBD2 covers 8 bases. The CDR3 consists of 14 residues. With V trimmed by 4 bases and J by 7 bases, 6 bases remained unmatched. Germline loops: CDR1 SEHNR, CDR2 FQNEAQ (reference sequence).

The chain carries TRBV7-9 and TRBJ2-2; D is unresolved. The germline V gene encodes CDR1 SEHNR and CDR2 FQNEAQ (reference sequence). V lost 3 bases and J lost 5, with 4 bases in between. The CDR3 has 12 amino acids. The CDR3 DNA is TGTGCCAGCAGCTTTATTACCGGGGAGCTGTTTTTT. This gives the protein CASSFITGELFF.

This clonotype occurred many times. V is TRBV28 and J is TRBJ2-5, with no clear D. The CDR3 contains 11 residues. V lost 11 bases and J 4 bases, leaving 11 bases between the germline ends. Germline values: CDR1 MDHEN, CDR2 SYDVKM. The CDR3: CAAGRTETQYF. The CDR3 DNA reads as TGTGCCGCCGGCCGAACAGAGACCCAGTACTTC.

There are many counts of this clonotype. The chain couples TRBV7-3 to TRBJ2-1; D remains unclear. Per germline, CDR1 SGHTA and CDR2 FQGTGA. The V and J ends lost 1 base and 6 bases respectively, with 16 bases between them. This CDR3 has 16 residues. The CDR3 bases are TGTGCCAGCAGCTTAATTGCGCTCCGAGTAGGCAATGAGCAGTTCTTC. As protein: CASSLIALRVGNEQFF.